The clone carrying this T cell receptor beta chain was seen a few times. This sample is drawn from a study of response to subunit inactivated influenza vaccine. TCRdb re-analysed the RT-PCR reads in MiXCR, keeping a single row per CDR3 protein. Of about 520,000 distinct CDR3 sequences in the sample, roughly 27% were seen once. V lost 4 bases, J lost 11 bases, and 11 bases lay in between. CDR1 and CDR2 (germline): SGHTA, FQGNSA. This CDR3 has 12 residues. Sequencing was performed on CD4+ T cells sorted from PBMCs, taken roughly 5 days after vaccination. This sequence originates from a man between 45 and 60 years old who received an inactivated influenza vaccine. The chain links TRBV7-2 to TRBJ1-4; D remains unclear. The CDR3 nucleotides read TGTGCCAGCAGCTCCGCTGGTCGGAAACTGTTTTTT. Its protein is CASSSAGRKLFF.